These T cell receptor beta chains were read from a single sample in a study of T cell responses to AZD1222 COVID-19 vaccine. The table came from immunoSEQ multiplex PCR; TCRdb's copy has only in-frame clones and leaves some out. This sample has 150,000 to 200,000 clones; approximately 90% occur once, and the top ten carry 1.5%. The input for sequencing was peripheral blood, taken on day 0 of AZD1222 vaccination. The receptors come from an adult in good health. Both conserved end residues are part of each CDR3. A D gene is named only where the DNA matches it firmly. Only part of the rows carry a size: once, few, many, or a class if the clone is expanded.

j_call: TRBJ2-7
v_call: TRBV5-1
d_call: -
clone_size: -
cdr3_nt: TGCGCCAGCAGCTTTAGCAGCTCCTACGAGCAGTACTTC
cdr3_aa: CASSFSSSYEQYF

j_call: TRBJ2-5
v_call: TRBV5-1
d_call: TRBD1
clone_size: -
cdr3_nt: TGCGCCAGCAGCACTCAACCCGGACAGGGGCGGACCCAGTACTTC
cdr3_aa: CASSTQPGQGRTQYF

j_call: TRBJ1-5
v_call: TRBV19
d_call: -
clone_size: -
cdr3_nt: TGTGCCAGTAGTATGGGGACAAATAGCAATCAGCCCCAGCATTTT
cdr3_aa: CASSMGTNSNQPQHF

j_call: TRBJ1-1
v_call: TRBV11-2
d_call: -
clone_size: few
cdr3_nt: TGTGCCAGCAGGCAGGGGTCCCACACTGAAGCTTTCTTT
cdr3_aa: CASRQGSHTEAFF

j_call: TRBJ1-4
v_call: TRBV6-5
d_call: -
clone_size: -
cdr3_nt: TGTGCCAGCAGGGACGGTTTGGGTGAAAAACTGTTTTTT
cdr3_aa: CASRDGLGEKLFF

j_call: TRBJ2-3
v_call: TRBV9
d_call: TRBD1
clone_size: once
cdr3_nt: TGTGCCAGCAGCGTAGAGTACACAGGGGGCCGAGATACGCAGTATTTT
cdr3_aa: CASSVEYTGGRDTQYF

j_call: TRBJ1-1
v_call: TRBV6-5
d_call: -
clone_size: -
cdr3_nt: TGTGCCAGCAGCTACGACCCGACGGGTGGGACTGAAGCTTTCTTT
cdr3_aa: CASSYDPTGGTEAFF

j_call: TRBJ2-3
v_call: TRBV7-9
d_call: -
clone_size: -
cdr3_nt: TGTGCCAGCAGCCCGGGACTTTTCACAGATACGCAGTATTTT
cdr3_aa: CASSPGLFTDTQYF

j_call: TRBJ1-4
v_call: TRBV1
d_call: -
clone_size: -
cdr3_nt: TGCACCAGCAGCCAAGATCACTCCCCGGGGGCAACTAATGAAAAACTGTTTTTT
cdr3_aa: CTSSQDHSPGATNEKLFF

j_call: TRBJ1-6
v_call: TRBV28
d_call: -
clone_size: -
cdr3_nt: TGTGCCAGCAGTTTATGGGGGGGGCAATCACCCCTCCACTTT
cdr3_aa: CASSLWGGQSPLHF

j_call: TRBJ2-7
v_call: TRBV6-2/TRBV6-3
d_call: -
clone_size: -
cdr3_nt: TGTGCCAGCAGTTACTCGTCTCACGAGCAGTACTTC
cdr3_aa: CASSYSSHEQYF

j_call: TRBJ2-6
v_call: TRBV5-4
d_call: -
clone_size: -
cdr3_nt: TGTGCCAGCAGAATTTCTGGGGCCAACGTCCTGACTTTC
cdr3_aa: CASRISGANVLTF

j_call: TRBJ1-4
v_call: TRBV18
d_call: -
clone_size: few
cdr3_nt: TGTGCCAGCTCACCATTAGATTGGGGTGAAAAACTGTTTTTT
cdr3_aa: CASSPLDWGEKLFF

j_call: TRBJ1-4
v_call: TRBV7-9
d_call: -
clone_size: -
cdr3_nt: TGTGCCAGCAGCTCGGAGGGAGTTAATGAAAAACTGTTTTTT
cdr3_aa: CASSSEGVNEKLFF

j_call: TRBJ1-2
v_call: TRBV14
d_call: -
clone_size: -
cdr3_nt: TGTGCCAGCAGCCAACTCAGGACTGCGTTCACCTTC
cdr3_aa: CASSQLRTAFTF

j_call: TRBJ1-1
v_call: TRBV4-1
d_call: -
clone_size: -
cdr3_nt: TGCGCCAGCAGCCAAGTGGGGGAATTGGGCACTGAAGCTTTCTTT
cdr3_aa: CASSQVGELGTEAFF

j_call: TRBJ2-2
v_call: TRBV30
d_call: -
clone_size: once
cdr3_nt: TGTGCCTGGAGTGTAGTAGGCGGGGAGCTGTTTTTT
cdr3_aa: CAWSVVGGELFF

j_call: TRBJ2-6
v_call: TRBV5-5
d_call: -
clone_size: -
cdr3_nt: TGTGCCAGCAGCTTCTTAAGCTCTGGGGCCAACGTCCTGACTTTC
cdr3_aa: CASSFLSSGANVLTF

j_call: TRBJ1-2
v_call: TRBV5-6
d_call: -
clone_size: -
cdr3_nt: TGTGCCAGCAGCTTGGATCCGGGGGGTAACTATGGCTACACCTTC
cdr3_aa: CASSLDPGGNYGYTF

j_call: TRBJ2-2
v_call: TRBV5-1
d_call: TRBD1
clone_size: -
cdr3_nt: TGCGCCAGCAGCTTGGAACTCGGGACAGGGAACACCGGGGAGCTGTTTTTT
cdr3_aa: CASSLELGTGNTGELFF

j_call: TRBJ1-2
v_call: TRBV10-3
d_call: -
clone_size: -
cdr3_nt: TGTGCCATCAGTGAGTCACAGGGAGCGAGATATGGCTACACCTTC
cdr3_aa: CAISESQGARYGYTF

j_call: TRBJ2-7
v_call: TRBV7-2
d_call: TRBD2
clone_size: -
cdr3_nt: TGTGCCAGCAGCTTAGTAGCGGGGGGGAGCTCCTACGAGCAGTACTTC
cdr3_aa: CASSLVAGGSSYEQYF

j_call: TRBJ1-5
v_call: TRBV6-2/TRBV6-3
d_call: TRBD1
clone_size: -
cdr3_nt: TGTGCCAGCAGTTACCGGACAGGACGGGGGCAGCCCCAGCATTTT
cdr3_aa: CASSYRTGRGQPQHF

j_call: TRBJ1-2
v_call: TRBV28
d_call: -
clone_size: -
cdr3_nt: TGTGCCAGCAGTTTATCCCTGAGGGCTAACTATGGCTACACCTTC
cdr3_aa: CASSLSLRANYGYTF

j_call: TRBJ1-2
v_call: TRBV7-2
d_call: -
clone_size: -
cdr3_nt: TGTGCCAGCAGCTTGAGACAGGACTATGGCTACACCTTC
cdr3_aa: CASSLRQDYGYTF

j_call: TRBJ2-5
v_call: TRBV9
d_call: -
clone_size: -
cdr3_nt: TGTGCCAGCAGCCCCAGTCAACGACAAGAGACCCAGTACTTC
cdr3_aa: CASSPSQRQETQYF

j_call: TRBJ1-2
v_call: TRBV28
d_call: -
clone_size: -
cdr3_nt: TGTGCCAGCAGAGAACGCGGGCAGGGAGGCTACACCTTC
cdr3_aa: CASRERGQGGYTF

j_call: TRBJ1-1
v_call: TRBV12-3/TRBV12-4
d_call: -
clone_size: -
cdr3_nt: TGTGCCAGCAGTTTAACGGTCAACACTGAAGCTTTCTTT
cdr3_aa: CASSLTVNTEAFF

j_call: TRBJ1-6
v_call: TRBV10-3
d_call: -
clone_size: -
cdr3_nt: TGTGCCATCAGTGAGTTGGGTTGGGGACACTATAATTCACCCCTCCACTTT
cdr3_aa: CAISELGWGHYNSPLHF

j_call: TRBJ2-2
v_call: TRBV9
d_call: TRBD1
clone_size: -
cdr3_nt: TGTGCCAGCAGCGTAATGGGACAGGCGAACACCGGGGAGCTGTTTTTT
cdr3_aa: CASSVMGQANTGELFF

j_call: TRBJ2-1
v_call: TRBV18
d_call: -
clone_size: -
cdr3_nt: TGTGCCAGCTCACGTACAGGTAATGAGCAGTTCTTC
cdr3_aa: CASSRTGNEQFF

j_call: TRBJ2-6
v_call: TRBV5-6
d_call: -
clone_size: -
cdr3_nt: TGTGCCAGCAGCTTGGGACCAATAATAAGCTCTGGGGCCAACGTCCTGACTTTC
cdr3_aa: CASSLGPIISSGANVLTF

j_call: TRBJ1-1
v_call: TRBV19
d_call: -
clone_size: -
cdr3_nt: TGTGCCAGTAGTATACTCGCTGCTGGATTGACTGAAGCTTTCTTT
cdr3_aa: CASSILAAGLTEAFF

j_call: TRBJ1-1
v_call: TRBV12-3/TRBV12-4
d_call: TRBD1
clone_size: -
cdr3_nt: TGTGCCAGCAGCCCTGACAGGGCGACTGAAGCTTTCTTT
cdr3_aa: CASSPDRATEAFF

j_call: TRBJ2-2
v_call: TRBV18
d_call: -
clone_size: -
cdr3_nt: TGTGCCAGCTCACCACCGGGCGCTCGGTCCGGGGAGCTGTTTTTT
cdr3_aa: CASSPPGARSGELFF

j_call: TRBJ1-1
v_call: TRBV6-5
d_call: TRBD1
clone_size: -
cdr3_nt: TGTGCCAGCAGTTACTCAGAGACAGGGTTAAAAGCTTTCTTT
cdr3_aa: CASSYSETGLKAFF

j_call: TRBJ2-7
v_call: TRBV27
d_call: -
clone_size: once
cdr3_nt: TGTGCCAGCAGTTTAATTCCCTCGGGGAACGAGCAGTACTTC
cdr3_aa: CASSLIPSGNEQYF